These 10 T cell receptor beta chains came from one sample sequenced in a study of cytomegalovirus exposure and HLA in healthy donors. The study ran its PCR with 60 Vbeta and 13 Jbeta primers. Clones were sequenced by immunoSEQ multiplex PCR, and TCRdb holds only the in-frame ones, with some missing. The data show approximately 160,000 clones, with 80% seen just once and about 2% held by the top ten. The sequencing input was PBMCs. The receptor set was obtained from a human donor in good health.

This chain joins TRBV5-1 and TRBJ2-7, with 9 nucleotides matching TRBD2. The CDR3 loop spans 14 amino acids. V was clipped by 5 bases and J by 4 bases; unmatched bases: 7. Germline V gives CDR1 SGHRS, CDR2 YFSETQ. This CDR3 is CASRNRTSVYEQYF. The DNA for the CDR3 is TGCGCCAGCAGGAACCGGACTAGCGTTTACGAGCAGTACTTC.

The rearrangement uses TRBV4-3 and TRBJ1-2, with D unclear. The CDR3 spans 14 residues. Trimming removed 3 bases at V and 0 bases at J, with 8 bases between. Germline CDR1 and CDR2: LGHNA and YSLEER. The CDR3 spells CASSQALTNYGYTF. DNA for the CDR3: TGCGCCAGCAGCCAGGCCCTTACTAACTATGGCTACACCTTC.

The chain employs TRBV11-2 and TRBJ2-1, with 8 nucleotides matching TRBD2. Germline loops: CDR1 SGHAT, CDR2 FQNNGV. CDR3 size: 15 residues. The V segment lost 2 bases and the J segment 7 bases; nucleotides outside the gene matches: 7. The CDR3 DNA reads TGTGCCAGCAGCTTATACGGCGGGGGGTTGAATGAGCAGTTCTTC. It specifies CASSLYGGGLNEQFF.

The CDR3 coding sequence is TGTGCCAGCAGCTTAAGTCCTAGGACAGCATACGAGCAGTACTTC. Translating it yields CASSLSPRTAYEQYF. The gene calls are TRBV5-6 and TRBJ2-7, with TRBD1 as a possible D gene (6 bases). The CDR3 is 15 amino acids. The V end was cut by 2 bases, the J end by 4 bases, with 16 bases between. Germline V gene sequence: CDR1 SGHDT, CDR2 YYEEEE. Based on the CDR3 plus reference TRBV5-6 and TRBJ2-7, the full variable domain is DAGVTQSPTHLIKTRGQQVTLRCSPKSGHDTVSWYQQALGQGPQFIFQYYEEEERQRGNFPDRFSGHQFPNYSSELNVNALLLGDSALYLCASSLSPRTAYEQYFGPGTRLTVT.

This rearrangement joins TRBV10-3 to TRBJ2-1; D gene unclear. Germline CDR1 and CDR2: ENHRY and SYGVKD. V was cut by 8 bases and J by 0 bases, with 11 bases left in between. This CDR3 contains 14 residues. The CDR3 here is CAISPESSYNEQFF. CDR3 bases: TGTGCCATCTCCCCCGAGAGCTCCTACAATGAGCAGTTCTTC.

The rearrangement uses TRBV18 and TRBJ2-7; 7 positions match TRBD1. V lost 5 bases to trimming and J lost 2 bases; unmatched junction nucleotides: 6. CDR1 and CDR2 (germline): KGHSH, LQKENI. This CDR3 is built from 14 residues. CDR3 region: CASSLPGQTYEQYF. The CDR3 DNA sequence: TGTGCCAGCTCATTACCGGGACAGACCTACGAGCAGTACTTC.

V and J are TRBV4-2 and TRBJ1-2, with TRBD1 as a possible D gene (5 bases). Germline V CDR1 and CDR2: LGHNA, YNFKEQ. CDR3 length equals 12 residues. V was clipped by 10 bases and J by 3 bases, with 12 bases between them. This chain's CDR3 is CATSSTDYGYTF. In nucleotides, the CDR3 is TGTGCCACCTCATCGACAGACTATGGCTACACCTTC.

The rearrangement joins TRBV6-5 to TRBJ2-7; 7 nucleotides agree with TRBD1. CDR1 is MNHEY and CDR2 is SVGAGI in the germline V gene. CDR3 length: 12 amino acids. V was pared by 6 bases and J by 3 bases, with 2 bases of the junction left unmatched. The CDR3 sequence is CASSRDSYEQYF. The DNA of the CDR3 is TGTGCCAGCAGCCGGGACAGCTACGAGCAGTACTTC.

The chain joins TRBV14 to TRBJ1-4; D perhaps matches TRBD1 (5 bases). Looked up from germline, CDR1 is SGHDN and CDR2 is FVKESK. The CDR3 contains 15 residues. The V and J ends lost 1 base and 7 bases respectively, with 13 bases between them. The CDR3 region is CASSQVSGMVEKLFF. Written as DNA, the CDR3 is TGTGCCAGCAGCCAAGTTTCAGGGATGGTTGAAAAACTGTTTTTT. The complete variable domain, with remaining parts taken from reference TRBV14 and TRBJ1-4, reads EAGVTQFPSHSVIEKGQTVTLRCDPISGHDNLYWYRRVMGKEIKFLLHFVKESKQDESGMPNNRFLAERTGGTYSTLKVQPAELEDSGVYFCASSQVSGMVEKLFFGSGTQLSVL.

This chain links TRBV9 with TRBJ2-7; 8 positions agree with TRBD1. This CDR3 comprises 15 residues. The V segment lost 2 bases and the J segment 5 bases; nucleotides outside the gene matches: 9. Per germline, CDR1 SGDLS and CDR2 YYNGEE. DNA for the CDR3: TGTGCCAGCAGCGTTTCTCAGGGGGCGAGGGACGAGCAGTACTTC. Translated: CASSVSQGARDEQYF. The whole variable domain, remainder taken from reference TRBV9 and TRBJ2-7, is DSGVTQTPKHLITATGQRVTLRCSPRSGDLSVYWYQQSLDQGLQFLIQYYNGEERAKGNILERFSAQQFPDLHSELNLSSLELGDSALYFCASSVSQGARDEQYFGPGTRLTVT.